This T cell receptor (beta chain) was recorded in a study of blood T cells in healthy people across ages. Study-wide results and limits: It was the long-lived donors that had more naive CD4+ cells and higher diversity than aged donors.

Trimming removed 3 bases from V and 2 bases from J; junction bases left unmatched: 2. Germline lookup yields CDR1 MNHEY and CDR2 SVGEGT. This CDR3 region has 15 residues. This clonotype was counted a few times. What it recognizes is unknown. Primed by a sample-barcoded 5' primer and a J-beta primer mix, a second PCR proceeded for 7 to 11 cycles. TCRdb ran MiXCR on the 5' RACE reads and lists one entry per CDR3 protein. The repertoire holds about 1 million distinct CDR3 sequences, with under 30% as singletons. These records were also assigned to another study, of T cells of mothers and their children. Turning to that study: More than 5 children and their three healthy Caucasian mothers were the donors. Mothers gave over 8.5 million TCR beta CDR3 reads each, and children several million each. Overlap in related mother-child pairs always slightly exceeded unrelated pairs, never significantly.

This TCR derives from a girl aged 2-15 years in good health. This rearrangement joins TRBV6-2 or TRBV6-3 to TRBJ1-3; the match to TRBD1 covers 9 bases. Sequencing used blood. The CDR3 loop is CASSYTGGTGNTIYF. For the CDR3, the DNA is TGTGCCAGCAGTTATACAGGGGGCACTGGAAACACCATATATTTT.